This T cell receptor beta chain appears in the sequencing data of a study of blood T cell repertoires in COVID-19. Clones were sequenced by immunoSEQ multiplex PCR, and TCRdb holds only the in-frame ones, with some missing. The repertoire holds roughly 68,000 clones, with roughly 90% as singletons. CDR1 is MNHNS and CDR2 is SASEGT in the germline V gene. CDR3 length: 13 residues. Trimming took off 3 bases at V and 2 bases at J, with 7 bases between the two ends. This clone was counted only a few times. The chain uses TRBV6-1 and TRBJ1-2; tentatively, D is TRBD1 (5 bases). Specimen: peripheral blood. This clonotype originated in a man aged 40-49 years with COVID-19, enrolled during active disease. The CDR3 DNA reads TGTGCCAGCAGTGAGACAGTGAACTATGGCTACACCTTC. It specifies CASSETVNYGYTF.